The 6 T cell receptor beta chains reported below all come from one sample, sequenced in a study of STAT3 mutations in large granular lymphocyte leukemia. General observations from the study: Every T-cell large granular lymphocyte leukemia patient had at least one immunodominant TCR beta clonotype.

Some clones are missing from TCRdb's copy, which holds only in-frame ones; the method was immunoSEQ multiplex PCR. The table lists about 10,000 clones, around 90% of them singletons. Antigen specificity for these receptors is unknown. The sequenced sample was peripheral blood mononuclear cells. These receptors were obtained from a man between 60 and 75 years old with T-cell large granular lymphocyte leukemia. Some clones in this sample may be carry-over from other donors' samples.

The chain uses TRBV28 and TRBJ2-2, with TRBD1 matching 10 bases. V was pared by 6 bases and J by 3 bases, with 10 bases of the junction left unmatched. This CDR3 region has 17 residues. In germline, CDR1 is MDHEN, CDR2 SYDVKM. CDR3 amino acids: CASRPRRTGGDTGELFF. The CDR3, as DNA: TGTGCCAGCAGGCCCCGACGGACAGGGGGAGACACCGGGGAGCTGTTTTTT.

The chain recombines TRBV5-1 with TRBJ2-5, with a possible D match to TRBD1 (5 bases). Trimming shortened V by 2 bases and J by 7 bases, and 18 bases separated the two germline ends. The CDR3 is made up of 15 amino acids. In germline, CDR1 is SGHRS, CDR2 YFSETQ. As DNA, the CDR3 is TGCGCCAGCAGCTTACCGGACACATCTTCGGGGACCCAGTACTTC. Residues: CASSLPDTSSGTQYF.

The chain uses TRBV5-6 and TRBJ1-5; D is possibly TRBD1 (5 bases). Germline V lookup: CDR1 SGHDT, CDR2 YYEEEE. This CDR3 is built from 14 residues. The V and J ends lost 0 bases and 7 bases respectively, with 11 bases between them. CDR3 residues: CASSLAGREQPQHF. The CDR3 coding sequence is TGTGCCAGCAGCTTGGCAGGGAGGGAGCAGCCCCAGCATTTT.

J is TRBJ2-7 and V is TRBV2, with TRBD1 as a possible D gene (6 bases). The CDR3 has 14 amino acids. Germline V lookup: CDR1 SNHLY, CDR2 FYNNEI. Trimming removed 6 bases from V and 2 bases from J, with 14 bases in between. CDR3 nucleotides: TGTGCCAGCAGCCAAGACAGGCCCGCCTACGAGCAGTACTTC. It codes for CASSQDRPAYEQYF.

The gene calls are TRBV16 and TRBJ1-2; 7 bases are a match to TRBD1. Germline V gene sequence: CDR1 KGHSY, CDR2 FQNENV. The CDR3 contains 14 residues. Trimming removed 4 bases from V and 4 bases from J; junction bases left unmatched: 6. The CDR3 DNA sequence: TGTGCCAGCAGCCTTCAGCAGGGGGGCTATGGCTACACCTTC. It is translated as CASSLQQGGYGYTF.

The CDR3 region is CATSRGGDRPYEQYF. In DNA form, the CDR3 reads TGTGCCACCAGCAGAGGCGGAGACAGGCCCTACGAGCAGTACTTC. The rearrangement uses TRBV15 and TRBJ2-7; TRBD1 might be the D (6 bases). V was cut by 1 base and J by 2 bases, with 12 bases left in between. This CDR3 has 15 residues. The germline gives CDR1 LNHNV, CDR2 YYDKDF (reference sequence).